The T cell receptor beta chain under discussion was sequenced for a study of control samples from healthy donors and cancer patients. Measured with immunoSEQ multiplex PCR; TCRdb has only the in-frame clones, and not every one. This table holds fewer than 200,000 clones, over 85% found once. The CDR3 has 15 amino acids. The germline V gene encodes CDR1 SGHKS and CDR2 YYEKEE (reference sequence). V shed 4 bases and J shed 2 bases, with 15 bases lying between them. This chain links TRBV5-5 with TRBJ1-2, with D unresolved. The sequence was obtained from a young man in good health. Material: blood. This CDR3 is CASSLGTQLNYGYTF. The CDR3, as DNA: TGTGCCAGCAGCCTCGGTACCCAATTGAACTATGGCTACACCTTC.